The following is a T cell receptor beta chain sequence with its context. The CDR3 totals 14 residues. The germline V gene encodes CDR1 SGHTA and CDR2 FQGNSA. With V trimmed by 4 bases and J by 7 bases, 6 bases remained unmatched. The entry originates in a study of blood T cell repertoires in COVID-19. The wider study: Sites across the United States, Italy and Spain contributed samples from acute and convalescent COVID-19.

Assay used: immunoSEQ multiplex PCR; TCRdb lists only in-frame clones, some missing. Of approximately 280,000 clones listed, roughly 85% were seen once; the top ten hold around 2.5%. V is TRBV7-2 and J is TRBJ1-4, with 7 bases that match TRBD1. The receptor was derived from a woman aged 50 to 60 who had recovered from COVID-19. Sequences were obtained from PBMCs or T cells enriched from blood (not recorded which). The CDR3 loop reads CASSSTGRGEKLFF. The CDR3 DNA follows: TGTGCCAGCAGCTCGACAGGGCGGGGTGAAAAACTGTTTTTT. Full variable domain (rest looked up from reference TRBV7-2 and TRBJ1-4): GAGVSQSPSNKVTEKGKDVELRCDPISGHTALYWYRQSLGQGLEFLIYFQGNSAPDKSGLPSDRFSAERTGGSVSTLTIQRTQQEDSAVYLCASSSTGRGEKLFFGSGTQLSVL.